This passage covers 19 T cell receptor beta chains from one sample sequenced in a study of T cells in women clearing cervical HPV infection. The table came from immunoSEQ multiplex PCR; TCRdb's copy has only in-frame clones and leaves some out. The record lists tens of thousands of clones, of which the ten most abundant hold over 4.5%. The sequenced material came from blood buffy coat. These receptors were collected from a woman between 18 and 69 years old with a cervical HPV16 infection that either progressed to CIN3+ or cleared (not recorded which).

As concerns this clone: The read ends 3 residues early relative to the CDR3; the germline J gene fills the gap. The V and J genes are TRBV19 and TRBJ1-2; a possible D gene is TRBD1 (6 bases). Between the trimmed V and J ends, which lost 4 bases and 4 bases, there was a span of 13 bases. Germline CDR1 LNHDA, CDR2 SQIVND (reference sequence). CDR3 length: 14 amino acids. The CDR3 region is CASSKDRDIYGYTF. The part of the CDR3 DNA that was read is TGTGCCAGTAGTAAGGACCGGGACATCTATGGC.

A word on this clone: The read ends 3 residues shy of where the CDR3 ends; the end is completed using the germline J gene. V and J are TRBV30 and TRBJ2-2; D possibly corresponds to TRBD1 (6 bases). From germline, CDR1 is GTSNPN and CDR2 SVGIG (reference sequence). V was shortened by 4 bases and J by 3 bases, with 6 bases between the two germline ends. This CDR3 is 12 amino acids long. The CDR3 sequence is CAWNRDTGELFF. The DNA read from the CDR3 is TGTGCCTGGAACAGGGACACCGGGGAG. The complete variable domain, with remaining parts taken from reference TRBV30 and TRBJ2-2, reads SQTIHQWPATLVQPVGSPLSLECTVEGTSNPNLYWYRQAAGRGLQLLFYSVGIGQISSEVPQNLSASRPQDRQFILSSKKLLLSDSGFYLCAWNRDTGELFFGEGSRLTVL.

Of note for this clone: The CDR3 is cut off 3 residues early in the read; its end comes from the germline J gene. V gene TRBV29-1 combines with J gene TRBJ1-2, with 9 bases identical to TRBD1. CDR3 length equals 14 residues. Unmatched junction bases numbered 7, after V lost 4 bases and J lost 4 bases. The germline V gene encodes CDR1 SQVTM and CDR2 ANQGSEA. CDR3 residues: CSVALQGAGYGYTF. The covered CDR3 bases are TGCAGCGTTGCTTTACAGGGGGCCGGCTATGGC.

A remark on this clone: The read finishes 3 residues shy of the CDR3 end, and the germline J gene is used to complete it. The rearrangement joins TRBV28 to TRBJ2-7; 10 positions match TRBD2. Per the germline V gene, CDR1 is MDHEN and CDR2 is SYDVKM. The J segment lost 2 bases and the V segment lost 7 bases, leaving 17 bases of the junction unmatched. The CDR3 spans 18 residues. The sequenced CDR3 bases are TGTGCCAGCATGGTCCAGTGGGTGAAGCGGGAGGGCGCCTACGAG. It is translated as CASMVQWVKREGAYE. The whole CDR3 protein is CASMVQWVKREGAYEQYF.

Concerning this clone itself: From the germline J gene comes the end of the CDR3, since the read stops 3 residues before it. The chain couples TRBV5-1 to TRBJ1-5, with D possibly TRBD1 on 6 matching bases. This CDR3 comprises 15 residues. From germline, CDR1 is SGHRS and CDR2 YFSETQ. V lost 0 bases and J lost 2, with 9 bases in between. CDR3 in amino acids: CASSLETGRNQPQHF. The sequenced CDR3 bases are TGCGCCAGCAGCTTGGAGACAGGCCGCAATCAGCCC.

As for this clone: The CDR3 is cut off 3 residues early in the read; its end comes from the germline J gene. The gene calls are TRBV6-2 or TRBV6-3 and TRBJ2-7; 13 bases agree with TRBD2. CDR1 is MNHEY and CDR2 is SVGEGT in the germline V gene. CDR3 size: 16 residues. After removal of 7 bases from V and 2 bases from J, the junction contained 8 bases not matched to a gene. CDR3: CASIPTSGRGTYEQYF. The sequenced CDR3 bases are TGTGCCAGCATTCCAACTAGCGGGAGGGGAACCTACGAG.

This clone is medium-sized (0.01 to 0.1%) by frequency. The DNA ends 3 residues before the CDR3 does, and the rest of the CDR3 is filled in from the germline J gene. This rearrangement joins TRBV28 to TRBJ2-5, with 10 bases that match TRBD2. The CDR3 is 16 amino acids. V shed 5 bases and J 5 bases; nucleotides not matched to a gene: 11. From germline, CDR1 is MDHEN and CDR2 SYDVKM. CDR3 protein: CASSPGLADSGETQYF. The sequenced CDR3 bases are TGTGCCAGCAGTCCCGGACTAGCGGACAGCGGGGAGACC.

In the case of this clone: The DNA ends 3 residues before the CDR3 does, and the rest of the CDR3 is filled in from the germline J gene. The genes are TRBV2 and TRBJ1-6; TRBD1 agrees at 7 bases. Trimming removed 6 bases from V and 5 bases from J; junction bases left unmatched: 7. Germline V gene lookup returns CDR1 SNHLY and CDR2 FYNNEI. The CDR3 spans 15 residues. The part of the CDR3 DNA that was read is TGTGCCAGCAGCGAACAGGGGCGTGATAATTCACCC. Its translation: CASSEQGRDNSP. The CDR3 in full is CASSEQGRDNSPLHF.

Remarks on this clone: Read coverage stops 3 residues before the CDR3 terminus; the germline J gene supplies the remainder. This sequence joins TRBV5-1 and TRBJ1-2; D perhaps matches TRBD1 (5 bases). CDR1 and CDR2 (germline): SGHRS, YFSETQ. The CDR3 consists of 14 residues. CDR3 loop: CASSLVQEQETYTF. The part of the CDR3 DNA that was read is TGCGCCAGCAGCTTGGTACAGGAACAAGAGACC.

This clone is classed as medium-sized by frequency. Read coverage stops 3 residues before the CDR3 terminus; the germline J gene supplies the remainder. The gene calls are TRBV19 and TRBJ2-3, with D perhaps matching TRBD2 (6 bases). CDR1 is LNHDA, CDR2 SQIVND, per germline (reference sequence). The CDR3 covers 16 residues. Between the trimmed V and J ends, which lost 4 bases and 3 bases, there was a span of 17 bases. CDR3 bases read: TGTGCCAGTAGTAACATCCGGACGGGGAGGACAGATACG. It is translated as CASSNIRTGRTDT. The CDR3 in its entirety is CASSNIRTGRTDTQYF.

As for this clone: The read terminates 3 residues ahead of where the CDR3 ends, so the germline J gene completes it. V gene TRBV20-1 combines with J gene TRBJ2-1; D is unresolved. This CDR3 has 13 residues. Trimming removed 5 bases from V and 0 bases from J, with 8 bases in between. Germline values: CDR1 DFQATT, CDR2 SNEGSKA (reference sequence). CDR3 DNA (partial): TGCAGTGCTGCGGTAAGCTCCTACAATGAG. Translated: CSAAVSSYNE. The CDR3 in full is CSAAVSSYNEQFF.

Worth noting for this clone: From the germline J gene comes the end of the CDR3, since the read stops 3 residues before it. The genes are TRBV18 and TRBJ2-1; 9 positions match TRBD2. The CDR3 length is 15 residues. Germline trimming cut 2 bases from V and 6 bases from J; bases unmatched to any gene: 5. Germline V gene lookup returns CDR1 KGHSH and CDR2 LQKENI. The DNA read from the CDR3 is TGTGCCAGCTCACCAGTTAGCGGGGGCGTCAATGAG. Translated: CASSPVSGGVNE. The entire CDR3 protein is CASSPVSGGVNEQFF.

CDR3 DNA, as far as it was read: TGTGCCAGCAGCAGACTAGCGGGATACACCGGGGAG. Translation gives CASSRLAGYTGE. The full CDR3 sequence reads CASSRLAGYTGELFF. The chain couples TRBV11-2 to TRBJ2-2; 11 nucleotides line up with TRBD2. The read comes to an end 3 residues before the CDR3 does, leaving the germline J gene to fill in the end. V dropped 5 bases and J dropped 3; count of bases not matched to a gene: 2. The CDR3 has 15 residues. Per the germline V gene, CDR1 is SGHAT and CDR2 is FQNNGV. The entire variable domain, with the rest obtained from reference TRBV11-2 and TRBJ2-2, is as follows: EAGVAQSPRYKIIEKRQSVAFWCNPISGHATLYWYQQILGQGPKLLIQFQNNGVVDDSQLPKDRFSAERLKGVDSTLKIQPAKLEDSAVYLCASSRLAGYTGELFFGEGSRLTVL.

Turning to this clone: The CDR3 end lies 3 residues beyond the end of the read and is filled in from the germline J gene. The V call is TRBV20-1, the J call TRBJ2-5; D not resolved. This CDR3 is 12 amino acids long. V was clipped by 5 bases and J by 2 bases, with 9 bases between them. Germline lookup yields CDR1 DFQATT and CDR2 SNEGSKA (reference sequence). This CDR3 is CSAVPLQETQYF. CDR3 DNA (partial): TGCAGTGCTGTCCCACTACAAGAGACC.

The CDR3 reads CASSYSPAGESQTQYF. The CDR3 DNA, read in part, is TGTGCCAGCAGTTACTCGCCAGCGGGGGAAAGTCAGACC. V is TRBV6-2 or TRBV6-3 and J is TRBJ2-5; 8 nucleotides match TRBD2. Read sequence stops 3 residues before the CDR3 end, and the germline J gene provides the missing end. This CDR3 comprises 16 residues. Unmatched junction bases numbered 9, after V lost 0 bases and J lost 6 bases. Germline V gene lookup returns CDR1 MNHEY and CDR2 SVGEGT.

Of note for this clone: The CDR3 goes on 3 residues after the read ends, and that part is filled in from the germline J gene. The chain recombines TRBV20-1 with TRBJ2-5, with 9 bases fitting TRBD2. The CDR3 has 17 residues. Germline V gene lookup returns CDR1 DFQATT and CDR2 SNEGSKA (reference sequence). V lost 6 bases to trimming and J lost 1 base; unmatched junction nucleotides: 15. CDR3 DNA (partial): TGCAGTGCCACGAGAGCTGGCGGGGGGGCTAGCCAAGAGACC. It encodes CSATRAGGGASQET. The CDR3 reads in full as CSATRAGGGASQETQYF.

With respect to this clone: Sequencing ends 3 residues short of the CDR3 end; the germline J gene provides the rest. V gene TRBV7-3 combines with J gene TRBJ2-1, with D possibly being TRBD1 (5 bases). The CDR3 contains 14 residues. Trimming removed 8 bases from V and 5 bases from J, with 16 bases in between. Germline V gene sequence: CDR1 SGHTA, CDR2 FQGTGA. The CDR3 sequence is CASASGRGNNEQFF. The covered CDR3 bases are TGTGCCAGCGCGTCGGGTAGGGGAAACAATGAG.

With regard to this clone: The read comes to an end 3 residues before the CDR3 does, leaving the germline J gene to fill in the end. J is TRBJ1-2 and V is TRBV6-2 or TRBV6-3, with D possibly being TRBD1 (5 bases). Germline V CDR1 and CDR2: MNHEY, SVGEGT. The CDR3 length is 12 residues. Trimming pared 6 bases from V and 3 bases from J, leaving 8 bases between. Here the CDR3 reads CASRTGDYGYTF. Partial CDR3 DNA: TGTGCCAGCAGGACGGGGGACTATGGC.

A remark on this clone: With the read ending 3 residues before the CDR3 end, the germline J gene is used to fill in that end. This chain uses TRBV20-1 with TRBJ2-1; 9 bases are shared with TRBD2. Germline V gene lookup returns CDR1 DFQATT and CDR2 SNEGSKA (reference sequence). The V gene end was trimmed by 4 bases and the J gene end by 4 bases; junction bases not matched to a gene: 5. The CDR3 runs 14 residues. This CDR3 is CSANRLAAYNEQFF. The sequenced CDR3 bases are TGCAGTGCTAATCGACTAGCGGCTTACAATGAG.